This T cell receptor beta chain was identified during a study of memory CD4+ T cells and cytomegalovirus serostatus. Study outcomes and limitations: CMV serostatus prediction reached median AUC approximately 0.95, or 0.91 with US-trained model.

Method: immunoSEQ multiplex PCR; TCRdb's copy keeps in-frame clones and lacks some. The sample holds fewer than 50,000 clones, around three quarters seen once. This clone was seen a handful of times. What it recognizes is unknown. The sort gate was single viable CD3+CD4+CD8-CD45RO+ cells for memory CD4+ T cells. V was trimmed by 2 bases and J by 6 bases, leaving 11 bases between them. This CDR3 contains 14 residues. In germline, CDR1 is SGHTA, CDR2 FQGNSA. Sequencing input: memory CD4+ T cells from blood. This sequence joins TRBV7-2 and TRBJ1-5; D may be TRBD1 (6 bases). This TCR was sampled from an adult in good health and CMV-seropositive. The CDR3 loop reads CASSLHRESQPQHF. CDR3 nucleotides: TGTGCCAGCAGCTTACACAGGGAGAGTCAGCCCCAGCATTTT.